This is a list of T cell receptor beta chains from one sample in a study of cytomegalovirus exposure and HLA in healthy donors. This table comes from immunoSEQ multiplex PCR, and its TCRdb copy is limited to in-frame clones, with some not included. Among 200,000 to 300,000 clones listed, 84% were seen once. The specimen was PBMCs. The receptors shown here come from a woman aged 40-49 years in good health and CMV-seropositive. The CDR3 runs from the conserved cysteine through the conserved F or W. A D gene is named only where the DNA matches it firmly. Some rows have no size entry. The others give once, few or many, or a class for an expanded clone.

>NA|TRBJ2-7|NA|TRBV6-1
CASSEPTTGAYF
TGTGCCAGCAGTGAACCTACAACAGGAGCGTACTTC
>NA|TRBJ2-3|NA|TRBV10-3
CAISEAARGDTQYF
TGTGCCATCAGTGAGGCGGCTAGGGGGGATACGCAGTATTTT
>TRBD2|TRBJ2-1|NA|TRBV2
CARQGLAGGDEQFF
TGTGCCAGACAAGGACTAGCGGGAGGTGATGAGCAGTTCTTC
>NA|TRBJ2-7|NA|TRBV28
CASITGSSYEQYF
TGTGCCAGCATAACGGGGAGCTCCTACGAGCAGTACTTC
>TRBD1|TRBJ2-2|NA|TRBV27
CASSGTGMTGELFF
TGTGCCAGTTCCGGGACAGGGATGACCGGGGAGCTGTTTTTT
>TRBD2|TRBJ2-3|NA|TRBV7-6
CASSLVQTSGRSTDTQYF
TGTGCCAGCAGCTTGGTGCAGACTAGCGGGAGAAGCACAGATACGCAGTATTTT
>TRBD2|TRBJ2-1|NA|TRBV5-1
CASSPRGLAGMYEQFF
TGCGCCAGCAGCCCTAGGGGACTAGCGGGAATGTATGAGCAGTTCTTC
>NA|TRBJ2-7|NA|TRBV4-3
CASSQDLPPGYEQYF
TGCGCCAGCAGCCAAGACTTGCCCCCGGGTTACGAGCAGTACTTC
>NA|TRBJ1-5|NA|TRBV27
CASRRINREAQPQHF
TGTGCCAGCAGGCGAATTAACAGGGAAGCCCAGCCCCAGCATTTT
>TRBD1|TRBJ1-3|NA|TRBV5-1
CASSLGQGNTIYF
TGCGCCAGCAGCTTGGGACAGGGGAACACCATATATTTT
>TRBD2|TRBJ2-5|NA|TRBV19
CASSIKGTSIQETQYF
TGTGCCAGTAGTATTAAAGGGACTAGCATCCAAGAGACCCAGTACTTC
>TRBD2|TRBJ2-7|few|TRBV4-2
CASRTTSGNYEQYF
TGTGCCAGCAGAACGACTAGCGGGAACTACGAGCAGTACTTC
>TRBD2|TRBJ2-1|NA|TRBV7-8
CASSLIAGGEVSNEQFF
TGTGCCAGCAGCTTAATTGCGGGAGGGGAGGTTAGCAATGAGCAGTTCTTC
>NA|TRBJ2-5|NA|TRBV29-1
CSAPARGSQETQYF
TGCAGCGCCCCCGCGCGAGGCAGTCAAGAGACCCAGTACTTC
>NA|TRBJ2-5|NA|TRBV11-2
CASSLVQHQETQYF
TGTGCCAGCAGCTTAGTACAACACCAAGAGACCCAGTACTTC
>TRBD1|TRBJ1-2|once|TRBV28
CASSFRDRVGGYTF
TGTGCCAGCAGTTTCCGGGACAGGGTCGGGGGCTACACCTTC
>NA|TRBJ2-3|NA|TRBV4-3
CASSDGATDTQYF
TGCGCCAGCAGCGACGGAGCCACAGATACGCAGTATTTT
>TRBD2|TRBJ2-3|NA|TRBV7-6
CASSLGGRYLAGEGDTQYF
TGTGCCAGCAGCTTAGGGGGCCGATACCTAGCGGGAGAGGGGGATACGCAGTATTTT
>TRBD2|TRBJ2-2|NA|TRBV27
CASSTKREGTGELFF
TGTGCCAGCAGTACAAAGCGGGAGGGAACCGGGGAGCTGTTTTTT
>NA|TRBJ2-7|NA|TRBV30
CAWAVGLTEQYF
TGTGCCTGGGCCGTGGGGCTTACCGAGCAGTACTTC
>TRBD2|TRBJ2-1|once|TRBV7-6
CASSLAGGGTSYNEQFF
TGTGCCAGCAGCTTAGCCGGGGGGGGGACCTCCTACAATGAGCAGTTCTTC
>NA|TRBJ1-1|NA|TRBV7-9
CASSRNRESFF
TGTGCCAGCAGCCGAAACAGGGAGTCTTTCTTT
>NA|TRBJ2-1|NA|TRBV7-9
CASSLDSSSYNEQFF
TGTGCCAGCAGCTTAGACAGTAGCTCCTACAATGAGCAGTTCTTC
>TRBD2|TRBJ2-1|NA|TRBV9
CASSAHSGKGEQFF
TGTGCCAGCAGCGCCCATAGCGGGAAGGGTGAGCAGTTCTTC
>NA|TRBJ1-5|NA|TRBV28
CASRAGQTPQPQHF
TGTGCCAGCAGAGCAGGACAGACCCCCCAGCCCCAGCATTTT
>NA|TRBJ1-6|NA|TRBV28
CASSSSLSPLHF
TGTGCCAGCAGTTCCTCCCTTTCACCCCTCCACTTT
>NA|TRBJ1-2|NA|TRBV14
CASSQDLAEVYGYTF
TGTGCCAGCAGCCAAGATTTGGCGGAGGTCTATGGCTACACCTTC
>TRBD1|TRBJ2-7|NA|TRBV27
CASSSTGDSHEQYF
TGTGCCAGCAGTTCAACAGGGGATTCCCACGAGCAGTACTTC
>NA|TRBJ2-4|NA|TRBV11-2
CASSLGEEQYF
TGTGCCAGCAGCTTAGGGGAGGAGCAGTACTTC
>TRBD2|TRBJ2-2|once|TRBV5-1
CASSLGLAGNTGELFF
TGCGCCAGCAGCTTGGGACTAGCGGGTAACACCGGGGAGCTGTTTTTT
>TRBD1|TRBJ1-2|once|TRBV7-2
CASSFTRGSGYGYTF
TGTGCCAGCAGCTTCACCAGGGGGTCGGGCTATGGCTACACCTTC
>TRBD2|TRBJ2-1|NA|TRBV29-1
CSVGARPAGDEQFF
TGCAGCGTTGGTGCGAGGCCCGCGGGGGATGAGCAGTTCTTC